This TCR beta chain stems from a study of cytomegalovirus exposure and HLA in healthy donors. Points from the study as a whole: A highly shared variant cluster was judged a likely technical artifact.

The CDR3 runs 14 residues. Germline V lookup: CDR1 MNHNS, CDR2 SASEGT. V lost 4 bases and J lost 8; bases outside the gene matches: 8. It was with 60 Vbeta and 13 Jbeta primers that the PCR ran. Original processing notes: In a later analysis, around 10 million of 83 million or so unique beta chains occurred in at least two donors. Libraries were prepared by immunoSEQ multiplex PCR; TCRdb keeps only in-frame clonotypes and omits some of them. That table supplies the V and J calls and clone size; D and trimming were determined from the DNA. Its table records over 100,000 clones. As for this clone: Its antigen remains unidentified.

This sequence was found in a young man in good health and CMV-seronegative. The sequenced sample consisted of PBMCs. The chain is built from TRBV6-1 and TRBJ2-4, with 7 bases fitting TRBD1. CDR3 coding DNA: TGTGCCAGCAGTGGCCAACAGGGGCGGGACATTCAGTACTTC. Translating gives CASSGQQGRDIQYF.